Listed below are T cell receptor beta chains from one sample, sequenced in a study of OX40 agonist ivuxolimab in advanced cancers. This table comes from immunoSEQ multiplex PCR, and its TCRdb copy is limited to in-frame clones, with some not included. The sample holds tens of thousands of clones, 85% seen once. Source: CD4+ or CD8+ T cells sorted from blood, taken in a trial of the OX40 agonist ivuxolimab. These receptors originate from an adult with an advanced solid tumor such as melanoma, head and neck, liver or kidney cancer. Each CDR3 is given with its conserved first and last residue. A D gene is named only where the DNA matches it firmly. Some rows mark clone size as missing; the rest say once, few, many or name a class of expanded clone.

CDR3nt: TGTGCCAGCAGCACCGTAGGGGGACCCTATGGGAACGAGCAGTACTTC; CDR3aa: CASSTVGGPYGNEQYF; j_gene: TRBJ2-7; abundance: .; d_gene: .; v_gene: TRBV5-5
CDR3nt: TGTGCCTGGAGTGTGGCCTACGAGCAGTACTTC; CDR3aa: CAWSVAYEQYF; j_gene: TRBJ2-7; abundance: .; d_gene: .; v_gene: TRBV30
CDR3nt: TGTGCCAGCACCACGACTGGATACAGAGAGACCCAGTACTTC; CDR3aa: CASTTTGYRETQYF; j_gene: TRBJ2-5; abundance: .; d_gene: .; v_gene: TRBV7-9
CDR3nt: TGCGCCAGCAGCCCCACCGCAGGTGAAGAGACCCAGTACTTC; CDR3aa: CASSPTAGEETQYF; j_gene: TRBJ2-5; abundance: .; d_gene: .; v_gene: TRBV5-1
CDR3nt: TGTGCTAGTGGTTTGGCCGGCGGGAATGAGCAGTTCTTC; CDR3aa: CASGLAGGNEQFF; j_gene: TRBJ2-1; abundance: .; d_gene: .; v_gene: TRBV12-5
CDR3nt: TGTGCCAGTAGTATAGGAGGCCGGTTGGACTATGGCTACACCTTC; CDR3aa: CASSIGGRLDYGYTF; j_gene: TRBJ1-2; abundance: .; d_gene: .; v_gene: TRBV19
CDR3nt: TGTGCCAGCAGCATCGGACAGAGCAATCAGCCCCAGCATTTT; CDR3aa: CASSIGQSNQPQHF; j_gene: TRBJ1-5; abundance: .; d_gene: .; v_gene: TRBV21-1
CDR3nt: TGTGCCAGCAGCCCAAACCGCCAGAACTCTGGAAACACCATATATTTT; CDR3aa: CASSPNRQNSGNTIYF; j_gene: TRBJ1-3; abundance: .; d_gene: .; v_gene: TRBV7-8
CDR3nt: TGTGCCAGCAGTGAGACAGGCTCCTACTATGGCTACACCTTC; CDR3aa: CASSETGSYYGYTF; j_gene: TRBJ1-2; abundance: .; d_gene: .; v_gene: TRBV6-1
CDR3nt: TGTGCCAGTAGTATCGGCGGGTCGGGGTCCGCTGAAGCTTTCTTT; CDR3aa: CASSIGGSGSAEAFF; j_gene: TRBJ1-1; abundance: .; d_gene: .; v_gene: TRBV19
CDR3nt: TGTGCCAGCCCCGACGTAGCTAGCGGGAAGGGCAATGAGCAGTTCTTC; CDR3aa: CASPDVASGKGNEQFF; j_gene: TRBJ2-1; abundance: .; d_gene: TRBD2; v_gene: TRBV2
CDR3nt: TGTGCCAGCACCGGCGGGAGGGCCTTGGCCTCGATATACAATGAGCAGTTCTTC; CDR3aa: CASTGGRALASIYNEQFF; j_gene: TRBJ2-1; abundance: .; d_gene: TRBD2; v_gene: TRBV27
CDR3nt: TGTGCCAGCAGCGTAAGAGGGGGCAATGAAAAACTGTTTTTT; CDR3aa: CASSVRGGNEKLFF; j_gene: TRBJ1-4; abundance: few; d_gene: TRBD1; v_gene: TRBV9
CDR3nt: TGTGCCAGCAGCTTAGTCGGGGGCGATGAGCAGTTCTTC; CDR3aa: CASSLVGGDEQFF; j_gene: TRBJ2-1; abundance: .; d_gene: .; v_gene: TRBV11-3
CDR3nt: TGTGCCAGCAGCTCGACTGGACAGGGGGCAACCTACGAGCAGTACTTC; CDR3aa: CASSSTGQGATYEQYF; j_gene: TRBJ2-7; abundance: .; d_gene: TRBD1; v_gene: TRBV7-9
CDR3nt: TGCGCCAGCAGAGGCGAACTCACAGATACGCAGTATTTT; CDR3aa: CASRGELTDTQYF; j_gene: TRBJ2-3; abundance: .; d_gene: .; v_gene: TRBV10-1
CDR3nt: TGCAGCGTTTCAGCCGTACAGGGGGCGGTGAACACTGAAGCTTTCTTT; CDR3aa: CSVSAVQGAVNTEAFF; j_gene: TRBJ1-1; abundance: .; d_gene: TRBD1; v_gene: TRBV29-1
CDR3nt: TGTGCCAGCAGCCCACCGACAGGGTCTGATGGGGCCAACGTCCTGACTTTC; CDR3aa: CASSPPTGSDGANVLTF; j_gene: TRBJ2-6; abundance: once; d_gene: TRBD1; v_gene: TRBV28